Listed below are T cell receptor beta chains from one sample, sequenced in a study of Ad26.COV2.S vaccination and SARS-CoV-2 variants. The method was immunoSEQ multiplex PCR; TCRdb's version includes in-frame clones alone and lacks a portion of them. The profile shows about 250,000 clones, roughly 89% of them singletons. This material consisted of peripheral blood, taken in a trial of Ad26.COV2.S vaccine versus placebo. The receptor set was obtained from a person between 18 and 65 years old who received the Ad26.COV2.S COVID-19 vaccine or a placebo. Both conserved end residues are part of each CDR3. Fields, in order: D gene, V gene, J gene, CDR3 length, clone size, CDR3 protein, CDR3 DNA. A D gene is named only where the DNA matches it firmly. Only some rows state a clone size, as once, few, many or a class for expanded clones.

NA,TRBV6-2/TRBV6-3,TRBJ1-5,13,NA,CASSYGGAQPQHF,TGTGCCAGCAGTTACGGAGGGGCCCAGCCCCAGCATTTT
NA,TRBV27,TRBJ1-1,12,NA,CASSQGNTEAFF,TGTGCCAGCTCACAGGGGAACACTGAAGCTTTCTTT
TRBD2,TRBV29-1,TRBJ2-3,15,NA,CSVEGWEGPIDTQYF,TGCAGCGTTGAAGGGTGGGAGGGCCCCATAGATACGCAGTATTTT
NA,TRBV28,TRBJ1-1,15,NA,CAACIGSSGNTEAFF,TGTGCCGCGTGCATAGGGAGTTCTGGTAACACTGAAGCTTTCTTT
NA,TRBV10-3,TRBJ1-3,13,NA,CAIRNYSGNTIYF,TGTGCCATCAGGAATTACTCTGGAAACACCATATATTTT
TRBD1,TRBV3-1/TRBV3-2,TRBJ1-5,16,NA,CASSQDWGQGNQPQHF,TGTGCCAGCAGCCAAGATTGGGGACAGGGCAATCAGCCCCAGCATTTT
TRBD2,TRBV7-2,TRBJ2-5,15,NA,CASSSGLAGVETQYF,TGTGCCAGCAGTTCGGGACTAGCGGGAGTGGAGACCCAGTACTTC
NA,TRBV3-1/TRBV3-2,TRBJ2-1,16,once,CASSQESGEAFNEQFF,TGTGCCAGCAGCCAAGAATCCGGGGAAGCCTTCAATGAGCAGTTCTTC
TRBD1,TRBV27,TRBJ2-7,15,NA,CASSSLGTGTYEQYF,TGTGCCAGCAGTTCCCTCGGGACAGGAACCTACGAGCAGTACTTC
NA,TRBV27,TRBJ1-3,14,NA,CASSLGSPGNTIYF,TGTGCCAGCAGTTTAGGGTCCCCTGGAAACACCATATATTTT
NA,TRBV7-9,TRBJ1-1,12,NA,CASRHSGPEAFF,TGTGCCAGCAGACATAGCGGCCCCGAAGCTTTCTTT
TRBD1,TRBV6-5,TRBJ1-2,14,NA,CASSRIGTAPGYTF,TGTGCCAGCAGCCGCATAGGGACAGCGCCTGGCTACACCTTC
NA,TRBV18,TRBJ2-1,13,NA,CASLPGKHNEQFF,TGTGCCAGCTTACCCGGGAAACACAATGAGCAGTTCTTC
NA,TRBV4-1,TRBJ1-5,15,few,CASSQVNRMIQPQHF,TGCGCCAGCAGCCAAGTTAACAGAATGATCCAGCCCCAGCATTTT
TRBD2,TRBV18,TRBJ2-3,17,NA,CASSPGTSGGATDTQYF,TGTGCCAGCTCACCAGGGACTAGCGGGGGAGCAACAGATACGCAGTATTTT
NA,TRBV12-3/TRBV12-4,TRBJ1-1,13,NA,CASSPTRGTEAFF,TGTGCCAGCAGTCCCACCCGGGGCACTGAAGCTTTCTTT
NA,TRBV6-5,TRBJ1-6,15,NA,CASSSGDTNNSPLHF,TGTGCCAGCAGTTCAGGTGACACCAATAATTCACCCCTCCACTTT